These T cell receptor beta chains were read from a single sample in a study of glioma-infiltrating T cells. Each CDR3 protein gets one entry after TCRdb re-called the multiplex PCR reads with MiXCR. This sample yields roughly 200,000 distinct CDR3 sequences, of which over 25% are seen a single time; around 20% belongs to the top ten. The source material was glioma tissue, nonneoplastic brain tissue, or PBMCs (not recorded which). These TCRs come from a human donor with low-grade glioma or glioblastoma, undergoing nonglioma brain surgery, or in good health (not recorded which). Both conserved end residues are part of each CDR3. A D gene is named only where the DNA matches it firmly. Some rows mark clone size as missing; the rest say once, few, many or name a class of expanded clone.

d_call: NA; j_call: TRBJ1-2; v_call: TRBV30; clone_size: few; cdr3_nt: TGTGCCTGGACCATGGGCGCGGAGCACACCTTC; cdr3_aa: CAWTMGAEHTF
d_call: NA; j_call: TRBJ1-6; v_call: TRBV20-1; clone_size: NA; cdr3_nt: TGCGGACTGGATGGGGGGGTAGTGGGGTCACCCATCCACTTT; cdr3_aa: CGLDGGVVGSPIHF
d_call: NA; j_call: TRBJ1-5; v_call: TRBV4-1; clone_size: many; cdr3_nt: TGCGCCAGCAGCCAAGGAGAGGACCAGCCCCAGCATTTT; cdr3_aa: CASSQGEDQPQHF
d_call: NA; j_call: TRBJ1-2; v_call: TRBV28; clone_size: many; cdr3_nt: TGTGCCACAGCAAAGGACTATGGCTACACCTTC; cdr3_aa: CATAKDYGYTF
d_call: TRBD2; j_call: TRBJ2-7; v_call: TRBV27; clone_size: NA; cdr3_nt: TGTGCCAGCAGTCTCCGATCCGGGACTAGCGGGAGTATCTACGAGCAGTACTTC; cdr3_aa: CASSLRSGTSGSIYEQYF
d_call: NA; j_call: TRBJ2-1; v_call: TRBV19; clone_size: many; cdr3_nt: TGTGCCAGTAGTATAGACCCATCCAGCTCCTACAATGAGCAGTTCTTC; cdr3_aa: CASSIDPSSSYNEQFF
d_call: NA; j_call: TRBJ2-1; v_call: TRBV4-1; clone_size: many; cdr3_nt: TGCGCCAGCAGCCCCCTCACAAACAATGAGCAGTTCTTC; cdr3_aa: CASSPLTNNEQFF
d_call: TRBD1; j_call: TRBJ2-7; v_call: TRBV12-3/TRBV12-4; clone_size: many; cdr3_nt: TGTGCCAGCAGTTTACAGGGGGCGGATCACGAGCAGTACTTC; cdr3_aa: CASSLQGADHEQYF
d_call: TRBD1; j_call: TRBJ1-1; v_call: TRBV18; clone_size: many; cdr3_nt: TGTGCCAGCTTACAGGGGGAGGACACTGAAGCTTTCTTT; cdr3_aa: CASLQGEDTEAFF
d_call: NA; j_call: TRBJ2-3; v_call: TRBV29-1; clone_size: few; cdr3_nt: TGCAGCGTTGAAGGGCCGCCGGATACGCAGTATTTT; cdr3_aa: CSVEGPPDTQYF
d_call: NA; j_call: TRBJ2-7; v_call: TRBV7-2; clone_size: many; cdr3_nt: TGTGCCAGCAGCTTAGCGTTCCACTCCTACGAGCAGTACTTC; cdr3_aa: CASSLAFHSYEQYF
d_call: NA; j_call: TRBJ1-1; v_call: TRBV30; clone_size: NA; cdr3_nt: TGTGCCTGGAGTTTGACACCAAACACTGAAGCTCTCTTT; cdr3_aa: CAWSLTPNTEALF
d_call: NA; j_call: TRBJ2-1; v_call: TRBV12-3/TRBV12-4; clone_size: few; cdr3_nt: TGTGCCAGCAGATTACAGGGGAGGGGGAACAATGAGCAGTTCTTC; cdr3_aa: CASRLQGRGNNEQFF
d_call: TRBD1; j_call: TRBJ1-4; v_call: TRBV19; clone_size: many; cdr3_nt: TGTGCCAGTAGTCGGACAGGGGGCGATGAAAAACTGTTTTTT; cdr3_aa: CASSRTGGDEKLFF
d_call: NA; j_call: TRBJ1-6; v_call: TRBV5-6; clone_size: few; cdr3_nt: TGTGCCAGCACCCAAGCAGGACAGTGGCCGAAGGAGAATTCACCCCTCCACTTT; cdr3_aa: CASTQAGQWPKENSPLHF
d_call: NA; j_call: TRBJ2-6; v_call: TRBV5-1; clone_size: NA; cdr3_nt: TGCGCCAGCAGCTCGCCGAAGCGGGACAGCTCTGGGGCCAACGTCCTGACTTTC; cdr3_aa: CASSSPKRDSSGANVLTF
d_call: NA; j_call: TRBJ2-7; v_call: TRBV20-1; clone_size: NA; cdr3_nt: TGCAGGGGAAAGGCGAAAGATGCCTACGAGCAGGACTTC; cdr3_aa: CRGKAKDAYEQDF
d_call: NA; j_call: TRBJ2-3; v_call: TRBV28; clone_size: many; cdr3_nt: TGTGCCAGCAGTTTAGAGGGGGATACGCAGTATTTT; cdr3_aa: CASSLEGDTQYF
d_call: TRBD2; j_call: TRBJ2-5; v_call: TRBV7-9; clone_size: once; cdr3_nt: TGTGCCAGCAGCCATCCGGGTCGGGGACTCCAGCGGAGCGGGAGAGAGACCCAGTACTTC; cdr3_aa: CASSHPGRGLQRSGRETQYF
d_call: NA; j_call: TRBJ2-1; v_call: TRBV29-1; clone_size: many; cdr3_nt: TGCAGCGTTGAACGGGGGGCGGAGAATGAGCAGTTCTTC; cdr3_aa: CSVERGAENEQFF
d_call: TRBD1; j_call: TRBJ1-2; v_call: TRBV4-1; clone_size: many; cdr3_nt: TGCGCCAGCAGCCAACAGCCCCATGGACAGGCCTATGGCTACACCTTC; cdr3_aa: CASSQQPHGQAYGYTF
d_call: NA; j_call: TRBJ2-1; v_call: TRBV27; clone_size: many; cdr3_nt: TGTGCCAGCAGCCCCACCTCCTACAATGAGCAGTTCTTC; cdr3_aa: CASSPTSYNEQFF
d_call: NA; j_call: TRBJ2-1; v_call: TRBV19; clone_size: NA; cdr3_nt: TGTGCCAGTAGTGGCTCGTCCCTAAGCTCCTACAATGAGCAGTTCTTC; cdr3_aa: CASSGSSLSSYNEQFF
d_call: NA; j_call: TRBJ1-1; v_call: TRBV29-1; clone_size: once; cdr3_nt: TGCAGCGCAATAAGGGGAATGTACACTGAAGCTTTCTTT; cdr3_aa: CSAIRGMYTEAFF
d_call: NA; j_call: TRBJ2-7; v_call: TRBV7-3; clone_size: many; cdr3_nt: TGTGCCAGCAGCTTAATCCGAGGACGGGAGCAGTACTTC; cdr3_aa: CASSLIRGREQYF
d_call: NA; j_call: TRBJ2-1; v_call: TRBV19; clone_size: few; cdr3_nt: TGTGCCAGTAGTATGGCTGGTTGGAATGAGCAGTTCTTC; cdr3_aa: CASSMAGWNEQFF
d_call: TRBD1; j_call: TRBJ2-3; v_call: TRBV3-1; clone_size: many; cdr3_nt: TGTGCCAGCAGCCGACAGGGTGAGACCCCAGATACGCAGTATTTT; cdr3_aa: CASSRQGETPDTQYF
d_call: TRBD1; j_call: TRBJ1-5; v_call: TRBV29-1; clone_size: NA; cdr3_nt: TGCAGCGTTGGTCAGGGGGGTCAGCCCCAGCATTTT; cdr3_aa: CSVGQGGQPQHF